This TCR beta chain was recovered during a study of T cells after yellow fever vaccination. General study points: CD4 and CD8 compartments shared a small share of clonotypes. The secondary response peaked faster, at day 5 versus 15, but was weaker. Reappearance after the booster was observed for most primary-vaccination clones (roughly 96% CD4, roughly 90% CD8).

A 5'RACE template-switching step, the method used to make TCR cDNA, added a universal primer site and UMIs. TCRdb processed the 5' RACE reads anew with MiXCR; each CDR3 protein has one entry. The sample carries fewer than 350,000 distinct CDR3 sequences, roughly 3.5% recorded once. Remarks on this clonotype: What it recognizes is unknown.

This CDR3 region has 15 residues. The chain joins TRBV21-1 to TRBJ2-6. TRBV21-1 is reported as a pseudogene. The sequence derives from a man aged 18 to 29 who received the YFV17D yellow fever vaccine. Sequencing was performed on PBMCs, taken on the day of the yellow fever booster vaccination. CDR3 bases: TGTGCCAGCAGCACTACTCCTTCTGGGGCCAACGTCCTGACTTTC. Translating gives CASSTTPSGANVLTF.